These 30 T cell receptor beta chains originate from one sample sequenced in a study of blood T cell repertoires in COVID-19. This table comes from immunoSEQ multiplex PCR, and its TCRdb copy is limited to in-frame clones, with some not included. Found here are roughly 280,000 clones, about nine tenths of them singletons; the top ten hold about 11%. Sequenced sample: peripheral blood. These receptors were obtained from a woman aged 30 to 39 with COVID-19, enrolled during active disease.

V and J are TRBV5-1 and TRBJ2-3; 9 nucleotides align to TRBD1. This CDR3 comprises 12 residues. The trim removed 9 bases at V and 3 bases at J, leaving 2 bases unmatched. Germline CDR1 is SGHRS and CDR2 is YFSETQ. The CDR3 region has the DNA TGCGCCACTGGGACAGGGACAGATACGCAGTATTTT. It is translated as CATGTGTDTQYF.

The rearrangement joins TRBV9 to TRBJ2-5; the D gene is possibly TRBD2 (5 bases). The CDR3 covers 14 residues. V lost 4 bases and J 2 bases, leaving 12 bases between the germline ends. CDR1 and CDR2 from the germline V gene are SGDLS and YYNGEE. Written as DNA, the CDR3 is TGTGCCAGCAGCAATAACGGACTGCAAGAGACCCAGTACTTC. Residues: CASSNNGLQETQYF.

Points on this clone: Other DNA variants within this sample encode the same CDR3. J is TRBJ2-1 and V is TRBV7-3; TRBD2 aligns across 7 bases. The CDR3 length is 16 residues. J lost 4 bases, V lost 1 base, and 7 bases had no gene match. Looked up from germline, CDR1 is SGHTA and CDR2 is FQGTGA. CDR3 loop: CASSLRASGPYNEQFF. The CDR3 bases are TGTGCCAGCAGCTTAAGGGCTAGCGGCCCTTACAATGAGCAGTTCTTC. The whole variable domain, remainder taken from reference TRBV7-3 and TRBJ2-1, is GAGVSQTPSNKVTEKGKYVELRCDPISGHTALYWYRQSLGQGPEFLIYFQGTGAADDSGLPNDRFFAVRPEGSVSTLKIQRTERGDSAVYLCASSLRASGPYNEQFFGPGTRLTVL.

The gene calls are TRBV7-2 and TRBJ2-5; perhaps TRBD1 as D (5 bases). The CDR3 is 14 residues long. Trimming left V 1 base short and J 5 bases short, with 11 bases between. In germline, CDR1 is SGHTA, CDR2 FQGNSA. This CDR3 reads CASSLGTLPETQYF. The CDR3 DNA is TGTGCCAGCAGCTTAGGGACACTCCCGGAGACCCAGTACTTC.

The CDR3 coding sequence is TGTGCCAGCAGTTTATGGAGGACAGAGGACTACGAGCAGTACTTC. Its translation is CASSLWRTEDYEQYF. This rearrangement joins TRBV28 to TRBJ2-7; D may be TRBD1 (6 bases). Germline V gene data show CDR1 as MDHEN and CDR2 as SYDVKM. V was cut by 0 bases and J by 3 bases, with 12 bases left in between. The length of the CDR3 is 15 residues.

The chain has TRBV9 and TRBJ1-5, with 7 bases identical to TRBD1. This CDR3 has 14 residues. J lost 10 bases, V lost 0 bases, and 7 bases had no gene match. CDR1 is SGDLS, CDR2 YYNGEE, per germline. The chain's CDR3 is CASSVGDSPLPQHF. The DNA for the CDR3 is TGTGCCAGCAGCGTAGGGGACAGCCCCCTACCCCAGCATTTT.

This chain connects TRBV2 to TRBJ2-7; 11 bases match TRBD1. The V and J ends lost 8 bases and 3 bases, in that order; junction bases with no gene match: 9. Germline V lookup: CDR1 SNHLY, CDR2 FYNNEI. The CDR3 contains 15 residues. This chain's CDR3 is CASAPGQGAGYEQYF. The CDR3 region has the DNA TGTGCCAGCGCCCCCGGACAGGGGGCCGGCTACGAGCAGTACTTC.

The CDR3 DNA reads as TGTGCCAGCAGCGATGAAACAGGGGCAGATACGCAGTATTTT. Its translation: CASSDETGADTQYF. The chain links TRBV7-3 to TRBJ2-3; TRBD1 matches 7 bases. CDR3 length: 14 amino acids. V dropped 5 bases and J dropped 4; count of bases not matched to a gene: 6. The germline CDR1 and CDR2 sequences are SGHTA and FQGTGA.

The genes are TRBV12-3 or TRBV12-4 and TRBJ1-6; no clear D gene. This CDR3 contains 12 residues. Trimming removed 7 bases at V and 7 bases at J, with 8 bases between. The CDR3 sequence is CASKAPNSPLHF. The CDR3 nucleotides are TGTGCCAGCAAAGCCCCAAATTCACCCCTCCACTTT.

This clone was seen a single time. The CDR3 here is CASSEPGQGFTGELFF. CDR3 bases: TGTGCCAGCAGTGAACCGGGACAGGGATTCACCGGGGAGCTGTTTTTT. The rearrangement links TRBV2 to TRBJ2-2; 9 positions match TRBD1. Per germline, CDR1 SNHLY and CDR2 FYNNEI. The J segment lost 4 bases and the V segment lost 2 bases, leaving 5 bases of the junction unmatched. The CDR3 runs to 16 residues.

The V gene is TRBV30, the J gene TRBJ1-4; the D gene is possibly TRBD1 (6 bases). The V end was cut by 3 bases, the J end by 6 bases, with 11 bases between. CDR3 length: 13 residues. The germline gives CDR1 GTSNPN, CDR2 SVGIG (reference sequence). The CDR3 is CAWSQGRDEKLFF. CDR3 bases: TGTGCCTGGAGCCAGGGGAGGGATGAAAAACTGTTTTTT.

This clone was counted a single time. The genes are TRBV19 and TRBJ1-2, with D hard to call. Germline CDR1 is LNHDA and CDR2 is SQIVND (reference sequence). V shed 1 base and J shed 0 bases, with 9 bases lying between them. The CDR3 consists of 15 residues. The CDR3 loop reads CASSIGAIPNYGYTF. For the CDR3, the DNA is TGTGCCAGTAGTATAGGGGCGATACCTAACTATGGCTACACCTTC.

CDR3 coding DNA: TGTGCCAGCAGTCCGGTGGGGGGCGAGCAGTACTTC. This sequence encodes CASSPVGGEQYF. This chain links TRBV27 with TRBJ2-7; tentative D call: TRBD2 (6 bases). Germline CDR1 reads MNHEY; CDR2 reads SMNVEV (reference sequence). The V gene lost 5 bases and the J gene lost 6 bases, with 11 bases spanning the gap. The CDR3 contains 12 residues.

This clone was seen a handful of times. The chain combines TRBV5-4 with TRBJ2-5; TRBD2 aligns across 11 bases. J gave up 2 bases and V 3 bases, and 9 bases lay outside the gene matches. This CDR3 is 17 amino acids long. From germline, CDR1 is SGHNT and CDR2 YYREEE (reference sequence). The CDR3 is CASSSGVGLAVQETQYF. The DNA for the CDR3 is TGTGCCAGCAGCTCAGGCGTGGGACTAGCGGTACAAGAGACCCAGTACTTC.

V and J are TRBV4-1 and TRBJ2-1; D is possibly TRBD2 (6 bases). This CDR3 is built from 18 residues. CDR1 and CDR2 (germline): MGHRA, YSYEKL. Trimming left V 0 bases short and J 4 bases short, with 19 bases between. The CDR3 region has the DNA TGCGCCAGCAGCCAAGAGGCCCACGGGGGAGACACTTACAATGAGCAGTTCTTC. The encoded protein is CASSQEAHGGDTYNEQFF.

This chain joins TRBV28 and TRBJ2-5, with TRBD2 identical over 7 bases. The CDR3 sequence is 17 residues long. Germline V lookup: CDR1 MDHEN, CDR2 SYDVKM. The J segment lost 5 bases and the V segment lost 3 bases, leaving 15 bases of the junction unmatched. This CDR3 is CASSFGSARGGPETQYF. CDR3 nucleotide sequence: TGTGCCAGCAGTTTTGGGTCGGCGCGGGGAGGGCCGGAGACCCAGTACTTC.

This clone came up once. The chain employs TRBV3-1 (or the pseudogene TRBV3-2) and TRBJ1-2, with a weak D call TRBD1 (5 bases). Germline V lookup: CDR1 LGHDT, CDR2 YNNKEL (reference sequence). This CDR3 region has 13 residues. Trimming took off 1 base at V and 8 bases at J, with 11 bases between the two ends. The CDR3, as DNA: TGTGCCAGCAGCCAAGCGGCAGGGAACGGCTACACCTTC. This gives the protein CASSQAAGNGYTF.

In DNA form, the CDR3 reads TGTGCCAGCAGTTTCGGGGACAGCTACTACGAGCAGTACTTC. This gives the protein CASSFGDSYYEQYF. The chain recombines TRBV28 with TRBJ2-7; 7 nucleotides match TRBD1. This CDR3 is 14 amino acids long. V shed 3 bases, J shed 3 bases, and the junction held 5 bases outside the gene matches. The germline CDR1 and CDR2 sequences are MDHEN and SYDVKM.

This clone has just one count. This chain connects TRBV20-1 to TRBJ2-1; 7 bases align to TRBD1. V gave up 6 bases and J gave up 12 bases; unmatched junction bases: 8. Germline values: CDR1 DFQATT, CDR2 SNEGSKA (reference sequence). This CDR3 contains 11 residues. CDR3 residues: CSARPGQTQFF. The DNA for the CDR3 is TGCAGTGCCCGTCCGGGACAGACGCAGTTCTTC.

This chain joins TRBV2 and TRBJ2-3, with 9 positions matching TRBD2. Trimming took 6 bases from V and 1 from J; bases not matched to a gene: 5. There are 15 residues in the CDR3. From germline, CDR1 is SNHLY and CDR2 FYNNEI. As DNA, the CDR3 is TGTGCCAGCAGCGCCTGGACTAGCGGCACAGATACGCAGTATTTT. It codes for CASSAWTSGTDTQYF. Variable domain in full (rest from reference TRBV2 and TRBJ2-3): EPEVTQTPSHQVTQMGQEVILRCVPISNHLYFYWYRQILGQKVEFLVSFYNNEISEKSEIFDDQFSVERPDGSNFTLKIRSTKLEDSAMYFCASSAWTSGTDTQYFGPGTRLTVL.

The rearrangement links TRBV6-2 or TRBV6-3 to TRBJ1-1, with a tentative D call TRBD1 (6 bases). The CDR3 loop spans 13 amino acids. V was trimmed by 6 bases and J by 5 bases, leaving 13 bases between them. CDR1 is MNHEY and CDR2 is SVGEGT in the germline V gene. DNA of the CDR3: TGTGCCAGCAGCTTAGGGGGTGGGACTGAAGCTTTCTTT. This encodes CASSLGGGTEAFF.

This sequence joins TRBV4-3 and TRBJ2-7; tentative D call: TRBD1 (6 bases). V was cut by 0 bases and J by 1 base, with 16 bases left in between. Germline assignment: CDR1 LGHNA and CDR2 YSLEER. CDR3 length: 17 residues. CDR3 coding DNA: TGCGCCAGCAGCCAAGACCTTGGGGGCGTATGGTCCTACGAGCAGTACTTC. Protein product: CASSQDLGGVWSYEQYF.

The gene calls are TRBV19 and TRBJ1-2; D unclear. V lost 1 base and J lost 4, with 7 bases in between. The CDR3 loop spans 13 amino acids. In germline, CDR1 is LNHDA, CDR2 SQIVND (reference sequence). CDR3 in amino acids: CASSIGASYGYTF. Written as DNA, the CDR3 is TGTGCCAGTAGTATAGGGGCCAGCTATGGCTACACCTTC.

The chain has TRBV18 and TRBJ1-3; D gene unclear. The CDR3 is 16 amino acids. V lost 2 bases and J 1 base, leaving 12 bases between the germline ends. CDR1 and CDR2 from the germline V gene are KGHSH and LQKENI. CDR3 nucleotides: TGTGCCAGCTCACCAATGGAGACGGCTTCTGGAAACACCATATATTTT. It translates to CASSPMETASGNTIYF.

This clone was observed a few times. The chain employs TRBV5-6 and TRBJ1-4, with D perhaps matching TRBD1 (6 bases). The CDR3 loop spans 14 amino acids. V was shortened by 1 base and J by 7 bases, with 11 bases between the two germline ends. Germline loops: CDR1 SGHDT, CDR2 YYEEEE. CDR3 loop: CASSLSGVGEKLFF. The CDR3 DNA reads as TGTGCCAGCAGCTTGTCAGGGGTGGGTGAAAAACTGTTTTTT.

This sequence joins TRBV11-2 and TRBJ2-7; D gene unclear. Germline values: CDR1 SGHAT, CDR2 FQNNGV. The CDR3 loop spans 13 amino acids. Trimming shortened V by 5 bases and J by 3 bases, and 11 bases separated the two germline ends. The CDR3 sequence: CASSAALDYEQYF. In DNA form, the CDR3 reads TGTGCCAGCAGCGCGGCCCTCGACTACGAGCAGTACTTC. Full variable domain (missing parts from reference TRBV11-2 and TRBJ2-7): EAGVAQSPRYKIIEKRQSVAFWCNPISGHATLYWYQQILGQGPKLLIQFQNNGVVDDSQLPKDRFSAERLKGVDSTLKIQPAKLEDSAVYLCASSAALDYEQYFGPGTRLTVT.

This clone showed up just a few times. The V and J genes are TRBV5-1 and TRBJ1-3, with a tentative D call TRBD1 (5 bases). The CDR3 has 13 amino acids. The V end was cut by 5 bases, the J end by 4 bases, with 10 bases between. Germline loops: CDR1 SGHRS, CDR2 YFSETQ. CDR3 residues: CASSQGPGNTIYF. DNA for the CDR3: TGCGCCAGCAGTCAGGGTCCGGGAAACACCATATATTTT.

The chain joins TRBV5-1 to TRBJ2-1; 10 bases agree with TRBD2. The CDR3 contains 17 residues. J gave up 9 bases and V 4 bases, and 16 bases lay outside the gene matches. CDR1 is SGHRS, CDR2 YFSETQ, per germline. The CDR3 protein is CASSPWTSGLERGEQFF. The DNA of the CDR3 is TGCGCCAGCAGCCCGTGGACTAGCGGTCTCGAACGAGGTGAGCAGTTCTTC.

The gene calls are TRBV28 and TRBJ2-1; weak D call: TRBD2 (5 bases). Germline V lookup: CDR1 MDHEN, CDR2 SYDVKM. The V and J ends lost 2 bases and 9 bases respectively, with 11 bases between them. The CDR3 is 13 residues long. The CDR3 loop is CASSLGIGSEQFF. CDR3 sequence (DNA): TGTGCCAGCAGTTTAGGAATAGGGAGTGAGCAGTTCTTC.

The V gene is TRBV5-6, the J gene TRBJ2-3, with 9 positions matching TRBD1. Germline loops: CDR1 SGHDT, CDR2 YYEEEE. The CDR3 has 14 residues. The V gene end was trimmed by 4 bases and the J gene end by 7 bases; junction bases not matched to a gene: 7. Written as DNA, the CDR3 is TGTGCCAGCAGCGGAGGACAGGGGCTCTATACGCAGTATTTT. It specifies CASSGGQGLYTQYF.